One sample yielded the 16 T cell receptor beta chains listed below, sequenced in a study of shared clonotypes between healthy human individuals. The protocol was immunoSEQ multiplex PCR, while the TCRdb copy is restricted to in-frame clones and leaves out a portion. This sample has hundreds of thousands of clones, with 95% to 97% found just once. Source material: naive CD4+ T cells sorted from blood. Subset noted: CD45RA+ positively selected. These receptors were collected from a woman aged 25-40 years in good health.

The rearrangement joins TRBV9 to TRBJ2-1; 11 positions agree with TRBD2. In germline, CDR1 is SGDLS, CDR2 YYNGEE. The length of the CDR3 is 15 residues. Trimming took 0 bases from V and 10 from J; bases not matched to a gene: 6. The CDR3 DNA reads as TGTGCCAGCAGCGTAGTTAGCGGGAGGGCTGGAGAGCAGTTCTTC. It specifies CASSVVSGRAGEQFF.

The chain couples TRBV11-2 to TRBJ1-3; tentative D call: TRBD1 (6 bases). CDR1 is SGHAT and CDR2 is FQNNGV in the germline V gene. Trimming took off 1 base at V and 4 bases at J, with 11 bases between the two ends. This CDR3 spans 15 amino acids. CDR3 loop: CASSLVGGLGNTIYF. CDR3 DNA sequence: TGTGCCAGCAGCTTAGTTGGGGGGCTCGGAAACACCATATATTTT.

This clone was seen once. The sample carries other DNA sequences with the same CDR3. The gene calls are TRBV18 and TRBJ1-2; 9 positions agree with TRBD1. Germline CDR1 reads KGHSH; CDR2 reads LQKENI. The J segment lost 2 bases and the V segment lost 3 bases, leaving 1 base of the junction unmatched. This CDR3 is 14 amino acids long. The CDR3 here is CASSPGQGNYGYTF. As DNA, the CDR3 is TGTGCCAGCTCACCCGGACAGGGGAACTATGGCTACACCTTC.

This clone was seen once. V and J are TRBV7-8 and TRBJ2-1; TRBD2 aligns across 7 bases. The CDR3 length is 15 residues. Germline trimming cut 4 bases from V and 3 bases from J; bases unmatched to any gene: 6. CDR1 and CDR2 (germline): SGHVS, FQNEAQ. The CDR3 region is CASSSGLVLYNEQFF. The CDR3 DNA sequence: TGTGCCAGCAGCTCAGGACTAGTTCTCTACAATGAGCAGTTCTTC.

The chain combines TRBV15 with TRBJ2-2; D tentatively reads TRBD1 or TRBD2 (6 bases each). Trimming removed 5 bases at V and 6 bases at J, with 16 bases between. The CDR3 has 15 residues. Germline CDR1 is LNHNV and CDR2 is YYDKDF (reference sequence). The CDR3 loop reads CATSGGHGFSGELFF. The DNA for the CDR3 is TGTGCCACCAGCGGGGGGCACGGTTTCTCCGGGGAGCTGTTTTTT.

The chain couples TRBV2 to TRBJ2-5; 8 nucleotides line up with TRBD1. Judging by the DNA end, TRBJ2-7 fits better; the J call may be wrong. Per the germline V gene, CDR1 is SNHLY and CDR2 is FYNNEI. CDR3 size: 15 residues. The CDR3 DNA is TGTGCCAGCCGGTACACAGGGGGTTATGCCTACGAGCAGTACTTC. Encoded protein: CASRYTGGYAYEQYF.

The CDR3 reads CASSLDWAGSTREQFF. The CDR3 DNA follows: TGTGCCAGCAGCTTGGACTGGGCGGGATCAACACGGGAGCAGTTCTTC. The chain uses TRBV5-6 and TRBJ2-1, with a possible D match to TRBD2 (6 bases). There are 16 residues in the CDR3. Trimming cost V 0 bases and J 10 bases, with 20 bases left between them. The germline gives CDR1 SGHDT, CDR2 YYEEEE.

The genes are TRBV7-8 and TRBJ1-6; D remains ambiguous. The CDR3 sequence is 15 residues long. Trimming shortened V by 3 bases and J by 4 bases, and 10 bases separated the two germline ends. Germline CDR1 is SGHVS and CDR2 is FQNEAQ. The CDR3 protein is CASSLEVRYNSPLHF. The CDR3 nucleotides read TGTGCCAGCAGCTTGGAAGTCCGGTATAATTCACCCCTCCACTTT. The whole variable domain, remainder taken from reference TRBV7-8 and TRBJ1-6, is GAGVSQSPRYKVAKRGQDVALRCDPISGHVSLFWYQQALGQGPEFLTYFQNEAQLDKSGLPSDRFFAERPEGSVSTLKIQRTQQEDSAVYLCASSLEVRYNSPLHFGNGTRLTVT.

This clone was seen once. At the DNA level, this CDR3 is encoded by other sequences in the same sample as well. The J gene is TRBJ2-2, the V gene TRBV18; D gene ambiguous. Germline CDR1 and CDR2: KGHSH and LQKENI. This CDR3 region has 12 residues. V lost 2 bases and J 5 bases, leaving 3 bases between the germline ends. The CDR3 region is CASSPGTGELFF. CDR3 sequence (DNA): TGTGCCAGCTCACCAGGAACCGGGGAGCTGTTTTTT.

The J gene is TRBJ2-2, the V gene TRBV7-3; weak D call: TRBD2 (6 bases). The ends were cut back, 3 bases at V and 5 bases at J, with 13 bases in the middle. CDR3 length: 15 residues. Germline lookup yields CDR1 SGHTA and CDR2 FQGTGA. The CDR3 nucleotides read TGTGCCAGCAGCTTGGACGGGAGTAGGACCGGGGAGCTGTTTTTT. Protein product: CASSLDGSRTGELFF. Filled out from reference TRBV7-3 and TRBJ2-2, the complete variable domain reads GAGVSQTPSNKVTEKGKYVELRCDPISGHTALYWYRQSLGQGPEFLIYFQGTGAADDSGLPNDRFFAVRPEGSVSTLKIQRTERGDSAVYLCASSLDGSRTGELFFGEGSRLTVL.

This rearrangement joins TRBV30 to TRBJ2-5, with D perhaps matching TRBD1 or TRBD2 (5 bases each). V was pared by 5 bases and J by 4 bases, with 5 bases between. The CDR3 contains 10 residues. Germline V gene data show CDR1 as GTSNPN and CDR2 as SVGIG (reference sequence). The CDR3 is CAWGGETQYF. The CDR3 bases are TGTGCCTGGGGGGGAGAGACCCAGTACTTC.

This clone was detected once. The sample contains more than one DNA sequence encoding this CDR3. The chain uses TRBV28 and TRBJ1-2; 8 nucleotides align to TRBD1. The germline V gene has CDR1 MDHEN and CDR2 SYDVKM. This CDR3 spans 13 amino acids. V shed 2 bases, J shed 8 bases, and the junction held 4 bases outside the gene matches. Written as DNA, the CDR3 is TGTGCCAGCAGTTTACAGGGGGCGGCGGGCTACACCTTC. Residues: CASSLQGAAGYTF.

The J gene is TRBJ1-3, the V gene TRBV5-8; no clear D. The CDR3 loop spans 13 amino acids. The ends were cut back, 0 bases at V and 8 bases at J, with 9 bases in the middle. Germline loops: CDR1 SGHTS, CDR2 YDEGEE. CDR3 in amino acids: CASSLVTRDTIYF. CDR3 coding DNA: TGTGCCAGCAGCTTGGTTACGCGGGACACCATATATTTT. Combining the CDR3 with reference TRBV5-8 and TRBJ1-3 gives the whole variable domain EAGVTQSPTHLIKTRGQQATLRCSPISGHTSVYWYQQALGLGLQFLLWYDEGEERNRGNFPPRFSGRQFPNYSSELNVNALELEDSALYLCASSLVTRDTIYFGEGSWLTVV.

Only one count was recorded for this clone. J is TRBJ2-1 and V is TRBV5-3, with unresolved D. TRBV5-3 is designated an ORF whose function remains uncertain. The CDR3 totals 15 residues. V lost 3 bases and J lost 3, with 13 bases in between. The CDR3 here is CARSWASWFYNEQFF. The CDR3 coding sequence is TGTGCCAGAAGCTGGGCTAGTTGGTTCTACAATGAGCAGTTCTTC.

The rearrangement joins TRBV11-2 to TRBJ2-7; D unresolved. V was clipped by 1 base and J by 1 base, with 2 bases between them. The CDR3 consists of 12 residues. Germline CDR1 is SGHAT and CDR2 is FQNNGV. In nucleotides, the CDR3 is TGTGCCAGCAGCTTAGTGTCCTACGAGCAGTACTTC. Residues: CASSLVSYEQYF.

This clone was seen ten or more times. J is TRBJ1-3 and V is TRBV5-5; D is ambiguous. CDR3 size: 14 residues. The ends were cut back, 4 bases at V and 2 bases at J, with 10 bases in the middle. From germline, CDR1 is SGHKS and CDR2 YYEKEE (reference sequence). The CDR3, as DNA: TGTGCCAGCAGCATGCAGGAGGCTGGAAACACCATATATTTT. The encoded protein is CASSMQEAGNTIYF.